This entry concerns a single TCR beta chain. Its antigen is undetermined. CDR1 is SGHRS, CDR2 YFSETQ, per germline. Trimming pared 0 bases from V and 3 bases from J, leaving 11 bases between. This CDR3 spans 15 amino acids. The method was immunoSEQ multiplex PCR; TCRdb's version includes in-frame clones alone and lacks a portion of them. The data show about 40,000 clones, 93% seen once. The sample is drawn from a study of cytomegalovirus exposure and HLA in healthy donors. The study, taken as a whole, reports: Among the CMV-associated chains, three were confirmed in vitro as specific for CMV antigens. One later analysis, an examination of the approximately 120 validation repertoires, found that first-cohort TCR clusters tended to co-occur in them. It was 160 or so TCR beta chains that were listed as cytomegalovirus-associated.

These donors were members of the roughly 120-subject validation cohort, a group separate from the roughly 670-subject first cohort. This chain uses TRBV5-1 with TRBJ2-3; possible D gene TRBD2, 5 bases. Material: PBMCs. The receptor comes from a young woman in good health and CMV-seronegative. The CDR3 loop is CASSLVEGGTDTQYF. CDR3 bases: TGCGCCAGCAGCTTGGTTGAGGGCGGGACAGATACGCAGTATTTT.